The 24 T cell receptor beta chains given below trace back to one sample, sequenced in a study of T cells in tumors after PD-1 blockade. TCRdb's table, derived via immunoSEQ multiplex PCR, lists solely in-frame clones and lacks some. The table includes around 50,000 clones, 79% detected once. The material was PBMCs, obtained before anti-PD-1 treatment. The origin of the receptors is a human donor with basal cell carcinoma.

V usage is TRBV20-1 and J usage is TRBJ2-3; D remains ambiguous. This CDR3 contains 11 residues. Trimming cost V 3 bases and J 5 bases, with 6 bases left between them. Germline CDR1 is DFQATT and CDR2 is SNEGSKA (reference sequence). CDR3 DNA: TGCAGTGCTAGCTTCATAGATACGCAGTATTTT. Residues: CSASFIDTQYF.

V and J are TRBV4-2 and TRBJ1-1; a possible D gene is TRBD1 (6 bases). V lost 2 bases, J lost 1 base, and 11 bases lay in between. The CDR3 runs to 15 residues. The germline gives CDR1 LGHNA, CDR2 YNFKEQ. The CDR3 bases are TGTGCCAGCAGCCAACCGGGACACCCGAACACTGAAGCTTTCTTT. It is translated as CASSQPGHPNTEAFF.

This clone turned up a few times. The genes are TRBV27 and TRBJ1-6, with 7 positions matching TRBD1. The CDR3 length is 14 residues. The V and J ends lost 11 bases and 3 bases, in that order; junction bases with no gene match: 7. In germline, CDR1 is MNHEY, CDR2 SMNVEV (reference sequence). CDR3 in DNA: TGTGCCGTGCCGGGACAGATCTATAATTCACCCCTCCACTTT. The encoded protein is CAVPGQIYNSPLHF.

The chain joins TRBV7-2 to TRBJ1-2; no definite D call. The CDR3 is 14 residues long. Trimming cost V 1 base and J 3 bases, with 9 bases left between them. Looked up from germline, CDR1 is SGHTA and CDR2 is FQGNSA. The CDR3, as DNA: TGTGCCAGCAGCTTAGTCTTTTCTGACTATGGCTACACCTTC. It is translated as CASSLVFSDYGYTF. Combining the CDR3 with reference TRBV7-2 and TRBJ1-2 gives the whole variable domain GAGVSQSPSNKVTEKGKDVELRCDPISGHTALYWYRQSLGQGLEFLIYFQGNSAPDKSGLPSDRFSAERTGGSVSTLTIQRTQQEDSAVYLCASSLVFSDYGYTFGSGTRLTVV.

This clone has only one observation. The chain carries TRBV28 and TRBJ1-2; D may be TRBD1 (6 bases). The CDR3 extends over 14 amino acids. CDR1 is MDHEN and CDR2 is SYDVKM in the germline V gene. V was trimmed by 4 bases and J by 8 bases, leaving 17 bases between them. CDR3 loop: CASSSAFQGSGYTF. CDR3 nucleotide sequence: TGTGCCAGCAGTTCCGCCTTCCAGGGGTCAGGCTACACCTTC.

V is TRBV5-1 and J is TRBJ2-1; TRBD2 agrees at 8 bases. CDR1 is SGHRS and CDR2 is YFSETQ in the germline V gene. The junction had 8 bases not matched to a gene; V was cut back by 4 bases and J by 5 bases. The CDR3 is 15 residues long. The CDR3 region is CASSLLAGIDNEQFF. The CDR3 DNA follows: TGCGCCAGCAGCCTTTTAGCGGGGATAGACAATGAGCAGTTCTTC. The variable domain in full, with the rest retrieved from reference TRBV5-1 and TRBJ2-1, is KAGVTQTPRYLIKTRGQQVTLSCSPISGHRSVSWYQQTPGQGLQFLFEYFSETQRNKGNFPGRFSGRQFSNSRSEMNVSTLELGDSALYLCASSLLAGIDNEQFFGPGTRLTVL.

V is TRBV5-1 and J is TRBJ2-6, with D hard to call. The V end lost 4 bases, the J end lost 4 bases, and 6 bases lay between the germline ends. CDR3 length: 13 amino acids. Germline V gene lookup returns CDR1 SGHRS and CDR2 YFSETQ. The DNA of the CDR3 is TGCGCCAGCAGCCCTCCCGGGGCCAACGTCCTGACTTTC. Translating it yields CASSPPGANVLTF.

This chain connects TRBV19 to TRBJ1-1; D call uncertain. Per germline, CDR1 LNHDA and CDR2 SQIVND (reference sequence). V shed 5 bases and J shed 8 bases, with 6 bases lying between them. This CDR3 spans 10 amino acids. The CDR3 DNA follows: TGTGCCAGTAGTGATTACGAAGCTTTCTTT. It translates to CASSDYEAFF. Using reference TRBV19 and TRBJ1-1 for the parts outside the CDR3, the full variable domain is DGGITQSPKYLFRKEGQNVTLSCEQNLNHDAMYWYRQDPGQGLRLIYYSQIVNDFQKGDIAEGYSVSREKKESFPLTVTSAQKNPTAFYLCASSDYEAFFGQGTRLTVV.

This clone was observed a handful of times. The CDR3 bases are TGTGCCAGCAGCCCTGGAGGTGGCAATCAGCCCCAGCATTTT. Its protein is CASSPGGGNQPQHF. V is TRBV14 and J is TRBJ1-5; the D is unclear. The V gene's germline CDR1 is SGHDN and CDR2 FVKESK. Trimming pared 4 bases from V and 2 bases from J, leaving 9 bases between. The CDR3 consists of 14 residues.

The chain couples TRBV5-1 to TRBJ1-1; D is ambiguous. This CDR3 is 15 amino acids long. V lost 4 bases and J 1 base, leaving 14 bases between the germline ends. Germline assignment: CDR1 SGHRS and CDR2 YFSETQ. CDR3 region: CASSLIAGGNTEAFF. The CDR3 DNA sequence: TGCGCCAGCAGCCTAATCGCGGGCGGGAACACTGAAGCTTTCTTT.

This clone has a single count. The chain uses TRBV19 and TRBJ1-1; D not certain. This CDR3 contains 13 residues. Trimming removed 3 bases at V and 3 bases at J, with 8 bases between. Germline CDR1 reads LNHDA; CDR2 reads SQIVND (reference sequence). Here the CDR3 DNA reads TGTGCCAGTAGTATGGACCGAGACACTGAAGCTTTCTTT. It codes for CASSMDRDTEAFF.

This clone has only a few counts. The V and J genes are TRBV19 and TRBJ1-5; D is uncertain. This CDR3 region has 12 residues. The germline CDR1 and CDR2 sequences are LNHDA and SQIVND (reference sequence). Trimming removed 3 bases from V and 7 bases from J, with 7 bases in between. CDR3 amino acids: CASSINRQPQHF. The CDR3 nucleotides are TGTGCCAGTAGTATCAATCGGCAGCCCCAGCATTTT.

This clone was recorded only once. The gene calls are TRBV5-1 and TRBJ2-3; D uncertain. Trimming pared 4 bases from V and 0 bases from J, leaving 15 bases between. There are 16 residues in the CDR3. Germline values: CDR1 SGHRS, CDR2 YFSETQ. The CDR3 spells CASSVDPYTSTDTQYF. The CDR3 nucleotides are TGCGCCAGCAGCGTGGACCCTTATACTAGCACAGATACGCAGTATTTT.

The rearrangement joins TRBV6-5 to TRBJ2-1; D ambiguous. Germline V lookup: CDR1 MNHEY, CDR2 SVGAGI. Trimming took off 8 bases at V and 7 bases at J, with 9 bases between the two ends. The CDR3 runs 11 residues. The CDR3 loop is CASQTFNEQFF. The CDR3 DNA reads as TGTGCCAGCCAGACTTTTAATGAGCAGTTCTTC.

This clone was counted a single time. The chain employs TRBV5-6 and TRBJ1-1; weak D call: TRBD1 (5 bases). Germline loops: CDR1 SGHDT, CDR2 YYEEEE. This CDR3 has 16 residues. V dropped 2 bases and J dropped 3 bases, with 17 bases sitting between them. In DNA, the CDR3 is TGTGCCAGCAGCTTTTCAGGGAAGGGTGAGGACACTGAAGCTTTCTTT. Translation: CASSFSGKGEDTEAFF.

This clone was seen a single time. This rearrangement joins TRBV14 to TRBJ1-1; D is possibly TRBD1 (5 bases). In germline, CDR1 is SGHDN, CDR2 FVKESK. The length of the CDR3 is 12 residues. Deletions cut 4 bases from V and 4 bases from J, with 7 bases between. CDR3 sequence reads: CASSRQLTEAFF. The CDR3 nucleotides read TGTGCCAGCAGCCGACAGCTCACTGAAGCTTTCTTT.

The CDR3 DNA follows: TGTGCCACCAGTGATCCTCGGGGCGGAGCCTACAATGAGCAGTTCTTC. It is translated as CATSDPRGGAYNEQFF. The chain is built from TRBV24-1 and TRBJ2-1, with D perhaps matching TRBD1 or TRBD2 (5 bases each). V was cut by 3 bases and J by 2 bases, with 13 bases left in between. The CDR3 consists of 16 residues. The germline V gene encodes CDR1 KGHDR and CDR2 SFDVKD.

This clone is labeled as large. The chain links TRBV27 to TRBJ2-7, with TRBD2 matching over 10 bases. This CDR3 is 13 amino acids long. V lost 10 bases and J lost 5; bases outside the gene matches: 8. Germline V lookup: CDR1 MNHEY, CDR2 SMNVEV (reference sequence). CDR3 bases: TGTGCCACCGCCGGGACTAGCGAAGACGAGCAGTACTTC. Its translation: CATAGTSEDEQYF.

The genes are TRBV4-2 and TRBJ2-2, with TRBD2 matching 9 bases. The CDR3 has 16 amino acids. Germline V CDR1 and CDR2: LGHNA, YNFKEQ. Trimming cost V 3 bases and J 5 bases; bases outside gene matches: 7. CDR3 region: CASSQRPSGGTGELFF. DNA for the CDR3: TGTGCCAGCAGCCAGAGGCCCAGCGGGGGGACCGGGGAGCTGTTTTTT.

The chain recombines TRBV7-3 with TRBJ2-2; TRBD2 aligns across 8 bases. This CDR3 has 17 residues. Trimming removed 5 bases from V and 6 bases from J; junction bases left unmatched: 14. CDR1 is SGHTA and CDR2 is FQGTGA in the germline V gene. Written as DNA, the CDR3 is TGTGCCAGCAGCCCCTCAGGACTAGCAGGAAGAGCCGGGGAGCTGTTTTTT. Protein product: CASSPSGLAGRAGELFF.

The J gene is TRBJ2-1, the V gene TRBV14, with unresolved D. CDR3 length: 16 residues. Germline V CDR1 and CDR2: SGHDN, FVKESK. Trimming took 0 bases from V and 3 from J, leaving 12 bases between them. The chain's CDR3 is CASSQERTRGYNEQFF. The CDR3 coding sequence is TGTGCCAGCAGCCAAGAGCGGACGAGAGGCTACAATGAGCAGTTCTTC.

The chain couples TRBV6-5 to TRBJ1-1; 8 bases are a match to TRBD1. Trimming at V came to 4 bases and at J to 11 bases, leaving 3 bases not matched to a gene. The germline V gene encodes CDR1 MNHEY and CDR2 SVGAGI. This CDR3 has 11 amino acids. As DNA, the CDR3 is TGTGCCAGCAGTTGGACAGGGCGGGCTTTCTTT. It yields the protein CASSWTGRAFF.

CDR3 loop: CASRTGDSSSYEQYF. DNA for the CDR3: TGTGCCAGCAGAACAGGGGACTCGAGCTCCTACGAGCAGTACTTC. J is TRBJ2-7 and V is TRBV28; D is perhaps TRBD1 (7 bases). V lost 6 bases, J lost 0 bases, and 15 bases lay in between. The CDR3 has 15 amino acids. The V gene's germline CDR1 is MDHEN and CDR2 SYDVKM. The whole variable domain, filled in from reference TRBV28 and TRBJ2-7, reads DVKVTQSSRYLVKRTGEKVFLECVQDMDHENMFWYRQDPGLGLRLIYFSYDVKMKEKGDIPEGYSVSREKKERFSLILESASTNQTSMYLCASRTGDSSSYEQYFGPGTRLTVT.

V and J are TRBV6-5 and TRBJ1-1; 8 nucleotides align to TRBD1. Trimming at V came to 5 bases and at J to 3 bases, leaving 5 bases not matched to a gene. The CDR3 covers 14 residues. Germline V lookup: CDR1 MNHEY, CDR2 SVGAGI. Here the CDR3 reads CASSKDRADTEAFF. CDR3 nucleotide sequence: TGTGCCAGCAGTAAGGACAGGGCGGACACTGAAGCTTTCTTT.